The entry below describes one TCR beta chain. Its antigen is not known. A much larger clone sits a single nucleotide away, making a read error possible. TCRdb reprocessed the multiplex PCR reads with MiXCR, giving one entry per CDR3 protein. The sample holds about 150,000 distinct CDR3 sequences, less than 35% seen once. The data were obtained in a study of breast tumors, draining lymph nodes, adjacent tissues. Axillary draining lymph nodes of breast cancer patients supplied the node samples. Per the germline V gene, CDR1 is MNHNY and CDR2 is SVGAGI (reference sequence). The CDR3 is made up of 13 amino acids. V was clipped by 10 bases and J by 4 bases, with 14 bases between them. Study outcomes and limitations: Data only fit, rather than demonstrated, lymph node origin of most tumor T cells. Compared with basal-like, luminal-like tumors shared significantly more repertoire with nontumor tissue. The data were judged consistent with most tumor T cells coming from lymph node and expanding in tumor. Tumor repertoires ranked between lymph nodes and nontumor tissue in diversity, with V and J gene preferences.

The chain uses TRBV6-6 and TRBJ1-5, with D hard to call. This receptor was identified in a female donor with breast cancer. Some clones in this sample may be carry-over from other donors' samples. Sequenced input: axillary lymph node tissue. CDR3 DNA: TGTGCCACCGCCCGGACCGCGAATCAGCCCCAGCATTTT. Encoded protein: CATARTANQPQHF.